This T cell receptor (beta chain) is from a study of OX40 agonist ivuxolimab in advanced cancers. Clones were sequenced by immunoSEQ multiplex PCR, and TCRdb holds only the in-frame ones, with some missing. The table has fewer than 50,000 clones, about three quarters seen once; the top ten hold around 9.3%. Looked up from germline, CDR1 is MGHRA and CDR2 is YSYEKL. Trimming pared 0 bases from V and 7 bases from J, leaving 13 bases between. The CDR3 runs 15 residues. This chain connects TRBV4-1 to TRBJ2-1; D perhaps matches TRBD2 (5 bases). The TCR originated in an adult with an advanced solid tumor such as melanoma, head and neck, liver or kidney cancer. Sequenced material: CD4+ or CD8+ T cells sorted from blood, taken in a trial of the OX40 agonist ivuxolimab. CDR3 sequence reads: CASSQDPGWWNEQFF. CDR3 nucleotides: TGCGCCAGCAGCCAAGATCCGGGGTGGTGGAATGAGCAGTTCTTC.